This TCR beta chain was recorded in a study of PD-1 blockade in classical Hodgkin lymphoma. Study-level results: Compared with healthy donors, newly diagnosed patients reportedly showed lower baseline TCR diversity.

Turning to this clone: Its antigen is undetermined.

The germline V gene encodes CDR1 MDHEN and CDR2 SYDVKM. Trimming took 6 bases from V and 0 from J, leaving 12 bases between them. The CDR3 spans 16 residues. TCRdb's copy holds only in-frame clones and misses some; the assay was immunoSEQ multiplex PCR. The sample holds fewer than 30,000 clones, around four fifths seen once. Each patient relapsed following autologous stem cell transplantation, and prior brentuximab vedotin exposure differed. This TCR was sampled from a human donor with classical Hodgkin lymphoma. This chain joins TRBV28 and TRBJ1-6; D is ambiguous. The sequenced sample was peripheral blood mononuclear cells (PBMCs), obtained before the second cycle of nivolumab. In DNA form, the CDR3 reads TGTGCCAGCAGCCTCCAGGACGCCTCCTATAATTCACCCCTCCACTTT. As protein: CASSLQDASYNSPLHF.